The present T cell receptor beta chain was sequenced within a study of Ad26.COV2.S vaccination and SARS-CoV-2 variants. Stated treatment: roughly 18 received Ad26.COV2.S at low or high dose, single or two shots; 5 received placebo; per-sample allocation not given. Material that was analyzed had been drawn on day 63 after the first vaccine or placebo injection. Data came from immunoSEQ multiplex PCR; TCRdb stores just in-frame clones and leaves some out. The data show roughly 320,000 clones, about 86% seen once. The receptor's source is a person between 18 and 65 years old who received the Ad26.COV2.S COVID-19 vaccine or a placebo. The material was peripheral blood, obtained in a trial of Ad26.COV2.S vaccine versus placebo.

CDR3 sequence reads: CASSLDRWGDTEAFF. CDR3 nucleotide sequence: TGTGCCAGCAGCTTAGACCGGTGGGGGGACACTGAAGCTTTCTTT. The V call is TRBV7-9, the J call TRBJ1-1, with D perhaps matching TRBD1 (5 bases). This CDR3 has 15 amino acids. Trimming stripped 1 base from V and 3 bases from J, with 12 bases between. CDR1 and CDR2 from the germline V gene are SEHNR and FQNEAQ (reference sequence).